This T cell receptor (beta chain) comes out of a study of cytomegalovirus exposure and HLA in healthy donors. Study-wide points: In a later analysis, specific HLA alleles were associated with approximately 16,000 TCR beta sequences at a 0.05 false discovery rate. Links to common viral pathogens appeared, in a later analysis, for several of the most significant clusters.

The study ran its PCR with 60 Vbeta and 13 Jbeta primers. Method: immunoSEQ multiplex PCR; TCRdb's copy keeps in-frame clones and lacks some. The sample shows 130,000 or so clones, approximately 77% of them seen only once. This clone was detected once. The target antigen is unknown. V shed 2 bases, J shed 4 bases, and the junction held 6 bases outside the gene matches. The CDR3 loop spans 16 amino acids. Germline assignment: CDR1 SGHNT and CDR2 YYREEE (reference sequence). Sequencing was carried out using PBMCs. This chain connects TRBV5-4 to TRBJ1-4, with 9 bases fitting TRBD1. This sequence originates from a woman aged 40 to 50 in good health and CMV-seronegative. CDR3 sequence reads: CASSLLTGGLNEKLFF. Here the CDR3 DNA reads TGTGCCAGCAGCTTATTAACAGGGGGCCTTAATGAAAAACTGTTTTTT.